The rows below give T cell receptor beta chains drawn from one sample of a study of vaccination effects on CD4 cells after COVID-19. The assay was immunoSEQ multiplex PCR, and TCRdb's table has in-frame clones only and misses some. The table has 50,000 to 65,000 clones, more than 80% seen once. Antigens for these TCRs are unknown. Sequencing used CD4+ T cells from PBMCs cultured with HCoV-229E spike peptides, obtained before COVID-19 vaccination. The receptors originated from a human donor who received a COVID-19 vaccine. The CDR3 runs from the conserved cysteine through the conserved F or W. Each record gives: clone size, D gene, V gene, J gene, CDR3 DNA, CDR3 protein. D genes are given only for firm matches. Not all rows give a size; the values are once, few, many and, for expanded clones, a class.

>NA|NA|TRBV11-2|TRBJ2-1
TGTGCCAGCAGCTTTACAGGCTACAATGAGCAGTTCTTC
CASSFTGYNEQFF
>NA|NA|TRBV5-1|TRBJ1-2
TGCGCCAGCAGCTCGTACCAGGGGTCAGACGGCTACACCTTC
CASSSYQGSDGYTF
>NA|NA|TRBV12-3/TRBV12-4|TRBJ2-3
TGTGCCAGCAGCTATGGGCGGGATACGCAGTATTTT
CASSYGRDTQYF
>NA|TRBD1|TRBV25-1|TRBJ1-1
TGTGCCAGCGGGGGGCGATTGGGGACAGGGGGCGCTCGGACTGAAGCTTTCTTT
CASGGRLGTGGARTEAFF
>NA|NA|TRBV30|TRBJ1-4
TGTGCCGCCATACCCGGGACACGTGCAACTAATGAAAAACTGTTTTTT
CAAIPGTRATNEKLFF
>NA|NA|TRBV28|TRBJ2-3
TGTGCCAGCAGTCTCCCGGGGACAGATACGCAGTATTTT
CASSLPGTDTQYF
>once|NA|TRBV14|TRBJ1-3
TGTGCCAGCAGCCAAGAATGGGTCCAGGCGAACACCATATATTTT
CASSQEWVQANTIYF
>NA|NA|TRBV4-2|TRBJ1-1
TGTGCCAGCAGCCGCCTAGCGGAGGGTTTTGAAGCTTTCTTT
CASSRLAEGFEAFF
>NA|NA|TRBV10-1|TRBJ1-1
TGCGCCAGCAGTGTCGGGACTTCGAACACTGAAGCTTTCTTT
CASSVGTSNTEAFF
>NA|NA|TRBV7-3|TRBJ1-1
TGTGCCAGCAGCTTAAGGGCCAGGGGAGATGAGACTGAAGCTTTCTTT
CASSLRARGDETEAFF
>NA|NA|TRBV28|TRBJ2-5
TGTGCCAGCAGTTTACATAGTGGGGGCCAAGAGACCCAGTACTTC
CASSLHSGGQETQYF
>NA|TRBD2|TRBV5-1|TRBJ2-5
TGCGCCAGCAGCTTGAGGAGCGGGGGGGCTATGGGGACCCAGTACTTC
CASSLRSGGAMGTQYF
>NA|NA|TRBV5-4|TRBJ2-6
TGTGCCAGCAGCTTGGCCAGGGCTGGGGCCAACGTCCTGACTTTC
CASSLARAGANVLTF